The 14 T cell receptor beta chains listed next were all sequenced from one sample in a study of T-cell memory formation after mild COVID-19 (TCRdb year 2021). The library relied on 5' RACE. The sequencer was an Illumina NovaSeq 6000. The raw public data were reprocessed by TCRdb itself: fastp quality trimming at Q25, MiXCR clonotype calling, in-frame beta chains only. Entries are consolidated by CDR3 protein sequence, retaining the most common genes and DNA. Recorded for this sample are under 450,000 distinct CDR3 sequences; less than 25% of them occurred a single time. Clones ranked in the top ten supply 20% to 25% of the sample. Sequenced sample: PBMCs or a T cell subset sorted from them (not recorded which). These receptors all stem from a man between 18 and 29 years old who had mild COVID-19 (a few samples of this study predate the infection). The sample titles of this study are shuffled in the database, so cell type and time point are left out; the donor was told from shared clones.

This clonotype was found a few times. Here the CDR3 DNA reads TGTGCCAGCAGCTTATTCCTGGGACAAAAGCAAAACATTCAGTACTTC. Its translation: CASSLFLGQKQNIQYF. V and J are TRBV7-8 and TRBJ2-4, with D maybe TRBD1 (6 bases). Per germline, CDR1 SGHVS and CDR2 FQNEAQ. V lost 2 bases to trimming and J lost 5 bases, with 16 bases between them. The CDR3 contains 16 residues.

The chain couples TRBV4-1 to TRBJ2-7; D call uncertain. Germline values: CDR1 MGHRA, CDR2 YSYEKL. V shed 0 bases and J shed 4 bases, with 13 bases lying between them. This CDR3 has 15 amino acids. The CDR3 nucleotides read TGCGCCAGCAGCCAAGAATCCGGGTCTGAATACGAGCAGTACTTC. Amino acid sequence: CASSQESGSEYEQYF.

The chain uses TRBV10-3 and TRBJ1-2, with 9 positions matching TRBD1. CDR1 ENHRY and CDR2 SYGVKD come from the germline V gene. The CDR3 covers 17 residues. Germline trimming cut 8 bases from V and 8 bases from J; bases unmatched to any gene: 21. CDR3 protein: CAILRGTGSDPHGGYTF. DNA for the CDR3: TGTGCCATCCTACGCGGGACAGGGAGTGATCCTCATGGGGGCTACACCTTC.

The gene calls are TRBV4-1 and TRBJ2-5, with D perhaps given as TRBD1 or TRBD2 (5 bases each). Trimming removed 4 bases from V and 5 bases from J, with 23 bases in between. CDR3 length: 17 residues. Germline V gene sequence: CDR1 MGHRA, CDR2 YSYEKL. The chain's CDR3 is CASSLVGRTAGGETQYF. CDR3 DNA sequence: TGCGCCAGCAGCCTAGTGGGACGGACCGCTGGCGGCGAGACCCAGTACTTC.

The sample holds a few counts of this clonotype. The V gene is TRBV4-3, the J gene TRBJ2-2; TRBD2 agrees at 11 bases. Germline loops: CDR1 LGHNA, CDR2 YSLEER. The CDR3 runs 17 residues. After removal of 0 bases from V and 6 bases from J, the junction contained 6 bases not matched to a gene. The CDR3 spells CASSQDKTSGASGELFF. The CDR3 nucleotides read TGCGCCAGCAGCCAAGACAAGACTAGCGGGGCCTCCGGGGAGCTGTTTTTT.

Concerning this clonotype itself: Likely a read error: the CDR3 ends without its conserved phenylalanine or tryptophan. This chain's CDR3 is CASSQALRQPQHL. The CDR3 nucleotides are TGCGCCAGCAGCCAGGCACTTAGACAGCCCCAGCATCTT. J is TRBJ1-5 and V is TRBV4-3; D is unresolved. The CDR3 runs 13 residues. Per germline, CDR1 LGHNA and CDR2 YSLEER. V lost 3 bases and J lost 7, with 10 bases in between.

This clonotype was found a few times. CDR3: CASSSTGQGANYGYTF. DNA of the CDR3: TGCGCCAGCAGCTCTACTGGACAGGGGGCTAACTATGGCTACACCTTC. The genes are TRBV5-1 and TRBJ1-2; 10 bases match TRBD1. CDR3 length equals 16 residues. Germline loops: CDR1 SGHRS, CDR2 YFSETQ. With V trimmed by 3 bases and J by 0 bases, 5 bases remained unmatched.

This chain joins TRBV7-2 and TRBJ1-2; 8 positions match TRBD1. The junction had 2 bases not matched to a gene; V was cut back by 4 bases and J by 1 base. CDR3 length: 14 residues. Germline V gene lookup returns CDR1 SGHTA and CDR2 FQGNSA. CDR3 sequence: CASSSDRVNYGYTF. The CDR3 DNA sequence: TGTGCCAGCAGCTCGGACAGGGTTAACTATGGCTACACCTTC. Supplemented by reference TRBV7-2 and TRBJ1-2, the full variable domain reads GAGVSQSPSNKVTEKGKDVELRCDPISGHTALYWYRQSLGQGLEFLIYFQGNSAPDKSGLPSDRFSAERTGGSVSTLTIQRTQQEDSAVYLCASSSDRVNYGYTFGSGTRLTVV.

This clonotype came up a few times. This chain connects TRBV7-2 to TRBJ2-7, with TRBD2 as a possible D gene (7 bases). Deletions cut 3 bases from V and 4 bases from J, with 13 bases between. Germline loops: CDR1 SGHTA, CDR2 FQGNSA. The CDR3 has 14 amino acids. CDR3 DNA sequence: TGTGCCAGCAGCTTTGGCGGGGGCGGTTACGAGCAGTACTTC. Protein: CASSFGGGGYEQYF.

The rearrangement joins TRBV5-1 to TRBJ2-3, with D hard to call. V was clipped by 4 bases and J by 0 bases, with 6 bases between them. Germline V CDR1 and CDR2: SGHRS, YFSETQ. The CDR3 is 13 residues long. CDR3 nucleotides: TGCGCCAGCAGCAGGCTAAGCACAGATACGCAGTATTTT. Translated: CASSRLSTDTQYF.

This clonotype has only a few counts. This chain connects TRBV20-1 to TRBJ2-7, with TRBD2 matching 8 bases. V shed 0 bases and J 5 bases; nucleotides not matched to a gene: 9. Germline CDR1 is DFQATT and CDR2 is SNEGSKA (reference sequence). The CDR3 is 15 amino acids. Written as DNA, the CDR3 is TGCAGTGCTAGAGATAGCGCGGGGGGACTCAACGAGCAGTACGTC. It yields the protein CSARDSAGGLNEQYV.

The V and J genes are TRBV12-3 or TRBV12-4 and TRBJ2-7; D is unresolved. The CDR3 sequence is 11 residues long. The ends were cut back, 8 bases at V and 6 bases at J, with 11 bases in the middle. CDR3 region: CASGSISEQYV. The CDR3 DNA is TGTGCCAGCGGGTCGATTTCCGAGCAGTACGTC.

The chain joins TRBV6-6 to TRBJ1-3; 7 bases match TRBD1. Trimming took 6 bases from V and 4 from J; bases not matched to a gene: 6. Germline V gene lookup returns CDR1 MNHNY and CDR2 SVGAGI (reference sequence). The CDR3 has 14 residues. The CDR3 region has the DNA TGTGCCAGCAGAGCGGGACAGATGGGAAACACCATATATTTT. Encoded protein: CASRAGQMGNTIYF.

This chain links TRBV6-5 with TRBJ2-7; tentatively, D is TRBD1 (6 bases). V shed 6 bases and J shed 0 bases, with 15 bases lying between them. Germline CDR1 MNHEY, CDR2 SVGAGI. The CDR3 runs to 15 residues. CDR3 sequence (DNA): TGTGCCAGCAGCCTACAGGGAGTGGGCTCCTACGAGCAGTACTTC. It translates to CASSLQGVGSYEQYF.